This T cell receptor (beta chain) was recorded in a study of T cell repertoires in cytomegalovirus infection. The wider study: HLA-C-restricted CMV epitopes, recently identified, and well-studied HLA-B-restricted ones were used by the study.

TCRdb processed the reads anew with MiXCR; each CDR3 protein has one entry. The sample carries fewer than 350,000 distinct CDR3 sequences, approximately 32% recorded once. V lost 3 bases and J 4 bases, leaving 25 bases between the germline ends. The germline V gene encodes CDR1 MDHEN and CDR2 SYDVKM. There are 18 residues in the CDR3. Concerning this clonotype: Its antigen remains unknown.

General study points: CMV-specific TCR beta clonotypes restricted by HLA-C dominated the ex vivo response. Carriers of CMV and the relevant HLA type were discriminated by public TCR beta frequency.

This sequence originates from a human donor in good health (CMV status not recorded). Some clones in this sample may be carry-over from other donors' samples. The rearrangement uses TRBV28 and TRBJ2-7; the D call may be TRBD1 or TRBD2 (7 bases each). Sequencing used cultured PBMCs, obtained from culture after CMV antigen stimulation. As DNA, the CDR3 is TGTGCCAGCAGTTTGCTGCAGGGGGGGGGATCTTTTCTTTACGAGCAGTACTTC. Amino acid sequence: CASSLLQGGGSFLYEQYF.